This TCR beta chain emerged from a study of T cell responses to AZD1222 COVID-19 vaccine. Overall study context: Recipients boosted at about 4 weeks or about 12 weeks are pooled.

The ends lost 2 bases at V and 6 bases at J; junction bases unmatched: 5. The CDR3 extends over 16 amino acids. From germline, CDR1 is LGHNA and CDR2 YSLEER. This clone showed up just once. Its antigen is undetermined. The study's findings and limits: Unmutated regions of variants are reportedly targeted by nearly half of spike-specific TCRs. Dominant CD4 TCR responses targeted spike regions 160-218 and 743-854. Samples come after the peak T cell response, not at day 14.

The protocol was immunoSEQ multiplex PCR, while the TCRdb copy is restricted to in-frame clones and leaves out a portion. The table records about 74,000 clones, more than 80% of them present only once. The clonotype comes from an adult in good health. This chain joins TRBV4-3 and TRBJ2-1; 12 nucleotides match TRBD2. Sequenced here: peripheral blood, sampled on day 0 of AZD1222 vaccination. CDR3 sequence reads: CASSQYLAGGTNEQFF. CDR3 DNA: TGCGCCAGCAGCCAATATCTAGCGGGAGGGACCAATGAGCAGTTCTTC.